The clone carrying this T cell receptor beta chain was seen only a few times. Its antigen is currently unknown. CDR1 LNHNV and CDR2 YYDKDF come from the germline V gene (reference sequence). Trimming cost V 3 bases and J 5 bases; bases outside gene matches: 7. There are 16 residues in the CDR3. The source of the sample is a study of identical twins. Carrying unique molecular identifiers, the cDNA also gained a universal primer site through template switching. MiXCR, run by TCRdb on the 5' RACE reads, gives a single entry per CDR3 protein. The sample gives approximately 210,000 distinct CDR3 sequences, around a sixth of which show up once; roughly two fifths is in the top ten. Regarding the study as a whole: It was cross-sectional statistical analysis, not following the same donors, that the conclusions relied on.

Separately, the same data were catalogued under a study of T cells expressing NK-cell markers. As that study records: Seven of eight sequenced donors tested HCMV-seropositive; one tested seronegative.

Sequenced sample: CD8+ T cells sorted from blood. J is TRBJ2-1 and V is TRBV15; TRBD2 aligns across 10 bases. This TCR was recovered from a woman under 30 in good health. CDR3 coding DNA: TGTGCCACCAGCAGGGGAGCGGGGGGGGACCACAATGAGCAGTTCTTC. Translated: CATSRGAGGDHNEQFF. Variable domain in full (rest from reference TRBV15 and TRBJ2-1): DAMVIQNPRYQVTQFGKPVTLSCSQTLNHNVMYWYQQKSSQAPKLLFHYYDKDFNNEADTPDNFQSRRPNTSFCFLDIRSPGLGDTAMYLCATSRGAGGDHNEQFFGPGTRLTVL.